Each of the 15 T cell receptor beta chains below was sequenced from the same sample in a study of beta chain features in type 1 diabetes. TCRB transcripts that were expressed got sequenced, as all of the isolated RNA had been reverse transcribed. TCRdb's copy holds only in-frame clones and misses some; the assay was immunoSEQ multiplex PCR. Here the sample spans about 150,000 clones, approximately 9.2% being singletons. Sequencing used central memory CD4+ T cells from blood. The receptors come from a young man in good health.

This clone has only a few counts. V gene TRBV30 combines with J gene TRBJ1-3; TRBD1 aligns across 9 bases. The CDR3 is made up of 15 amino acids. CDR1 and CDR2 from the germline V gene are GTSNPN and SVGIG (reference sequence). The ends lost 5 bases at V and 3 bases at J; junction bases unmatched: 8. The CDR3 region has the DNA TGTGCCTGGCGATTAACAGGGGGCTTTGGAAACACCATATATTTT. This translates into CAWRLTGGFGNTIYF.

This clone has at least ten counts. V gene TRBV29-1 combines with J gene TRBJ2-7; TRBD1 matches at 9 bases. The trim removed 1 base at V and 5 bases at J, leaving 0 bases unmatched. In germline, CDR1 is SQVTM, CDR2 ANQGSEA. The CDR3 totals 12 residues. CDR3 residues: CSVEGDRDEQYF. CDR3 DNA sequence: TGCAGCGTTGAAGGGGACAGGGACGAGCAGTACTTC.

The genes are TRBV7-9 and TRBJ1-6; a possible D gene is TRBD1 (6 bases). Trimming stripped 3 bases from V and 6 bases from J, with 9 bases between. Germline assignment: CDR1 SEHNR and CDR2 FQNEAQ (reference sequence). This CDR3 is built from 14 residues. The CDR3 DNA follows: TGTGCCAGCAGCTTCGGACAGACTAATTCACCCCTCCACTTT. Its protein is CASSFGQTNSPLHF.

V usage is TRBV7-3 and J usage is TRBJ2-7, with 7 bases lining up with TRBD1. V was pared by 7 bases and J by 0 bases, with 12 bases of the junction left unmatched. The germline V gene has CDR1 SGHTA and CDR2 FQGTGA. The CDR3 has 16 residues. The CDR3 loop is CASISLPDRSSYEQYF. In DNA form, the CDR3 reads TGTGCCAGCATCTCCCTTCCGGACAGGAGCTCCTACGAGCAGTACTTC.

The gene calls are TRBV5-1 and TRBJ2-1; D might be TRBD2 (5 bases). The V and J ends lost 0 bases and 1 base respectively, with 8 bases between them. CDR3 length: 15 amino acids. CDR1 is SGHRS and CDR2 is YFSETQ in the germline V gene. Here the CDR3 DNA reads TGCGCCAGCAGCTTGGATACGGGGTCCTACAATGAGCAGTTCTTC. Translation: CASSLDTGSYNEQFF.

The chain couples TRBV18 to TRBJ2-7, with 11 bases aligning to TRBD1. V was pared by 5 bases and J by 3 bases, with 6 bases of the junction left unmatched. The CDR3 length is 15 residues. Germline V lookup: CDR1 KGHSH, CDR2 LQKENI. Here the CDR3 reads CASSVGQGAVYEQYF. The CDR3 nucleotides are TGTGCCAGCTCAGTCGGACAGGGGGCGGTCTACGAGCAGTACTTC.

This clone was found many times. V usage is TRBV5-1 and J usage is TRBJ1-2; TRBD1 aligns across 7 bases. CDR3 length: 14 residues. Germline lookup yields CDR1 SGHRS and CDR2 YFSETQ. Trimming at V came to 4 bases and at J to 3 bases, leaving 6 bases not matched to a gene. CDR3 region: CASSALQGDYGYTF. The DNA of the CDR3 is TGCGCCAGCAGCGCGCTCCAGGGGGACTATGGCTACACCTTC.

In its sample, this clone was seen a few times. The V gene is TRBV28, the J gene TRBJ1-4, with 9 bases that match TRBD1. From germline, CDR1 is MDHEN and CDR2 SYDVKM. V was clipped by 6 bases and J by 6 bases; unmatched bases: 8. The CDR3 has 15 residues. In DNA, the CDR3 is TGTGCCAGCAGCAAGGGAACAGGGGGCGATGAAAAACTGTTTTTT. Translation: CASSKGTGGDEKLFF.

In this sample, this clone turned up a few times. This rearrangement joins TRBV10-3 to TRBJ1-2, with D maybe TRBD1 (5 bases). The CDR3 length is 14 residues. Per the germline V gene, CDR1 is ENHRY and CDR2 is SYGVKD. Trimming removed 10 bases from V and 9 bases from J, with 24 bases in between. Written as DNA, the CDR3 is TGTGCCACGCGCCGGGACGGGACTTTCCTACGCTACACCTTC. Translating it yields CATRRDGTFLRYTF.

This clone has at least ten counts. The V gene is TRBV9, the J gene TRBJ2-7, with 7 bases aligning to TRBD1. V gave up 2 bases and J gave up 2 bases; unmatched junction bases: 4. This CDR3 is 14 amino acids long. Germline V CDR1 and CDR2: SGDLS, YYNGEE. For the CDR3, the DNA is TGTGCCAGCAGCGTCGCCGGGACAGCCTACGAGCAGTACTTC. The encoded protein is CASSVAGTAYEQYF. Based on the CDR3 plus reference TRBV9 and TRBJ2-7, the full variable domain is DSGVTQTPKHLITATGQRVTLRCSPRSGDLSVYWYQQSLDQGLQFLIQYYNGEERAKGNILERFSAQQFPDLHSELNLSSLELGDSALYFCASSVAGTAYEQYFGPGTRLTVT.

The genes are TRBV7-9 and TRBJ1-5, with D possibly TRBD1 on 6 matching bases. In germline, CDR1 is SEHNR, CDR2 FQNEAQ (reference sequence). The V gene lost 2 bases and the J gene lost 6 bases, with 14 bases spanning the gap. CDR3 size: 15 residues. In DNA form, the CDR3 reads TGTGCCAGCAGCTTAACGGGGGGCGGCGGTCAGCCCCAGCATTTT. Its protein product is CASSLTGGGGQPQHF.

This clone was counted between two and nine times. The chain couples TRBV6-5 to TRBJ2-7; 11 bases fit TRBD1. Germline V gene lookup returns CDR1 MNHEY and CDR2 SVGAGI. This CDR3 has 15 amino acids. The V and J ends lost 5 bases and 1 base, in that order; junction bases with no gene match: 4. The CDR3 is CASSQGQGVSYEQYF. The CDR3 DNA sequence: TGTGCCAGCAGTCAGGGACAGGGGGTGTCCTACGAGCAGTACTTC.

This clone was counted only a few times. V usage is TRBV9 and J usage is TRBJ2-5, with 7 bases identical to TRBD1. Germline loops: CDR1 SGDLS, CDR2 YYNGEE. The CDR3 runs to 15 residues. J was trimmed by 2 bases and V by 0 bases; bases with no gene match: 4. CDR3 amino acids: CASSVVGRGQETQYF. The DNA of the CDR3 is TGTGCCAGCAGCGTAGTGGGCAGGGGGCAAGAGACCCAGTACTTC.

This clone was detected a few times. The gene calls are TRBV30 and TRBJ2-2; D possibly corresponds to TRBD2 (6 bases). Deletions cut 2 bases from V and 6 bases from J, with 13 bases between. CDR1 GTSNPN and CDR2 SVGIG come from the germline V gene (reference sequence). The length of the CDR3 is 14 residues. The CDR3 DNA reads as TGTGCCTGGAGTCTAACGGAGGGGTCCGGGGAGCTGTTTTTT. This sequence encodes CAWSLTEGSGELFF.

This clone was found a few times. V usage is TRBV7-9 and J usage is TRBJ2-7; TRBD2 agrees at 10 bases. CDR3 length equals 15 residues. From germline, CDR1 is SEHNR and CDR2 FQNEAQ (reference sequence). V shed 5 bases and J 5 bases; nucleotides not matched to a gene: 9. The CDR3 here is CASSGSSGGKDEQYF. As DNA, the CDR3 is TGTGCCAGCAGCGGAAGTAGCGGGGGGAAGGACGAGCAGTACTTC.